This is a list of T cell receptor beta chains from one sample in a study of CD8 T cells in ankylosing spondylitis. TCRdb reanalysed the 5' RACE reads using MiXCR and keeps one entry per CDR3 protein. Of about 230,000 distinct CDR3 sequences listed, 8.2% were seen once; the top ten hold 4% to 5.5%. Sequencing was performed on blood, either unsorted or a sorted T cell fraction (not recorded which). Every receptor here comes from a female donor with ankylosing spondylitis or in good health (not recorded which). CDR3s include the opening cysteine and the closing phenylalanine or tryptophan. The D gene is left open where the match is weak. Expanded clones get a size class; other rows say once, few or many, or leave the size out.

D,size,J,V,DNA,CDR3
TRBD1,many,TRBJ2-2,TRBV5-1,TGCGCCAGCAGCCAAGGGACAGCTTCGTCTAAGGACGGGGAGCTGTTTTTT,CASSQGTASSKDGELFF
.,many,TRBJ2-3,TRBV20-1,TGCAGTGCCGTACCGGGACACACAGATACGCAGTATTTT,CSAVPGHTDTQYF
TRBD2,many,TRBJ2-1,TRBV5-1,TGCGCCAGCAGCTTGGTCCCCCCGACCGGGGGGAATGAGCAGTTCTTC,CASSLVPPTGGNEQFF
.,.,TRBJ1-1,TRBV19,TGTGCCAGTAGTAAGGCGGCGGACAGACACACTGAAGCTTTCTTT,CASSKAADRHTEAFF
.,few,TRBJ1-6,TRBV4-1,TGCGCCAGCAGCCAGCCCGTAGGCTCACCCCTCCACTTT,CASSQPVGSPLHF
TRBD2,many,TRBJ2-2,TRBV5-1,TGCGCCAGCAGCTTACCTACTAGCGGGAGCAACACCGGGGAGCTGTTTTTT,CASSLPTSGSNTGELFF
.,many,TRBJ1-5,TRBV6-2/TRBV6-3,TGTGCCAGCAGCTACCCGGGTTTCCAGCCCCAGCATTTT,CASSYPGFQPQHF
TRBD2,many,TRBJ2-7,TRBV7-2,TGTGCCAGCAGCTTAGTTAGCGGGGGGGCCTACGAGCAGTACTTC,CASSLVSGGAYEQYF
.,few,TRBJ2-7,TRBV7-2,TGTGCCAGCAGGGGGGAGCTCTCCTACGAGCAGTACTTC,CASRGELSYEQYF
.,many,TRBJ2-2,TRBV11-2,TGTGCCAGCAGCGGTGGGGGAGGTTCCTACACCGGGGAGCTGTTTTTT,CASSGGGGSYTGELFF
.,many,TRBJ2-7,TRBV9,TGTGCCAGCAGCGTCTGGCACGGCGACGAGCAGTACTTC,CASSVWHGDEQYF
TRBD2,many,TRBJ2-7,TRBV29-1,TGCAGCGGTATAGTAGCGGGAGGTTCCTACGAGCAGTACTTC,CSGIVAGGSYEQYF
.,many,TRBJ1-1,TRBV28,TGTGCCAGCAGTCAACCCCCAGGGGCTACTGAAGCTTTCTTT,CASSQPPGATEAFF
TRBD1,many,TRBJ1-5,TRBV11-1,TGTGCCAGCAGCGTCTGGACAGGGGGGAGCCCTCAGGGCAATCAGCCCCAGCATTTT,CASSVWTGGSPQGNQPQHF
.,many,TRBJ1-5,TRBV27,TGTGCCAGCAGTGGAATCAATCAGCCCCAGCATTTT,CASSGINQPQHF
.,many,TRBJ2-2,TRBV6-2/TRBV6-3,TGTGCCAGCAGCCGATCGGGGTCAGAGAACACCGGGGAGCTGTTTTTT,CASSRSGSENTGELFF
TRBD2,.,TRBJ2-3,TRBV7-2,TGTGCCAGCAGCACCCGACCTAGCGGTTTGGGGGCAGATACGCAGTATTTT,CASSTRPSGLGADTQYF
.,many,TRBJ2-1,TRBV11-2,TGTGCCAGCAGCGATCCGGTCGGCTGGCAGTTCTTC,CASSDPVGWQFF
.,many,TRBJ2-7,TRBV5-4,TGTGCCAGCAGCTTGGACGGGTACGAGCAGTACTTC,CASSLDGYEQYF
.,many,TRBJ2-1,TRBV24-1,TGTGCCACCAGTGGAGGGTCCAATGAGCAGTTCTTC,CATSGGSNEQFF
.,many,TRBJ2-2,TRBV11-1,TGTGCCAGCAGCTTAGAGTCCATAGGCAGCGAGTACACCGGGGAGCGGTTTTTT,CASSLESIGSEYTGERFF
TRBD2,many,TRBJ2-3,TRBV20-1,TGCAGTGCTAGGAGCTCGGGACTAGCGGGGAGCACAGATACGCAGTATTTT,CSARSSGLAGSTDTQYF
TRBD2,many,TRBJ2-7,TRBV5-1,TGCGCCAGTGGACTAGCGGGAAACTCCTACGAGCAGTACTTC,CASGLAGNSYEQYF
TRBD1,many,TRBJ1-2,TRBV6-5,TGTGCCAGCAGTTACGACGTACCGACGGCGCGGACAGGGCACTATGGCTACACCTTC,CASSYDVPTARTGHYGYTF
.,many,TRBJ2-5,TRBV6-2/TRBV6-3,TGTGCCAGCACCAAGACCTCGTCGGAGACCCAGTACTTC,CASTKTSSETQYF
.,many,TRBJ2-1,TRBV24-1,TGTGCCACCAGTGATTTGGGGCCCTCCGGCAATGAGCAGTTCTTC,CATSDLGPSGNEQFF
TRBD2,many,TRBJ2-3,TRBV7-2,TGTGCCAGCAGCTCCCCTTCTAGCGGTTCACCCGAGGGGACGCAGTATTTT,CASSSPSSGSPEGTQYF
TRBD1,many,TRBJ2-1,TRBV29-1,TGCAGCGTTGATATAGGACAGGTATTCCGAAGGTACAATGAGCAGTTCTTC,CSVDIGQVFRRYNEQFF
.,many,TRBJ2-7,TRBV6-2/TRBV6-3,TGTGCCAGCCAGGAAACCTACGAGCAGTACTTC,CASQETYEQYF
.,many,TRBJ1-5,TRBV6-6,TGTGCCAGCAGGCCAGGGTTTAATCAGCCCCAGCATTTT,CASRPGFNQPQHF
TRBD2,.,TRBJ2-7,TRBV23-1,TGCGCCAGCAGTCAATCGCGGGAGTGTTGGGACTACGAGCAGTACTTC,CASSQSRECWDYEQYF
.,many,TRBJ2-5,TRBV20-1,TGCAGTGCTAGAGAGAGGGGGGGCTACCAAGAGACCCAGTACTTC,CSARERGGYQETQYF
.,many,TRBJ1-1,TRBV5-1,TGCGCCAGCAGCTTGGCCTACACCGGGACGCTCTCCACTGAAGCTTTCTTT,CASSLAYTGTLSTEAFF
.,many,TRBJ2-1,TRBV20-1,TGCAGTGCTAGAGATTCCGGCGGGACTTACAATGAGCAGTTCTTC,CSARDSGGTYNEQFF
.,.,TRBJ2-1,TRBV20-1,TGCAGTGCTAGAAGGACGCTAGCCGGGAATGAGCAGTTCTTC,CSARRTLAGNEQFF
.,many,TRBJ2-5,TRBV12-3/TRBV12-4,TGTGCCAGCAGTTCGGGGGCTGGAGGGGAGACCCAGTACTTC,CASSSGAGGETQYF
TRBD1,.,TRBJ2-7,TRBV5-6,TGTGCCAGCAGCATGGCGGACAGGTGGTCCTACGAGCAGTACTTC,CASSMADRWSYEQYF